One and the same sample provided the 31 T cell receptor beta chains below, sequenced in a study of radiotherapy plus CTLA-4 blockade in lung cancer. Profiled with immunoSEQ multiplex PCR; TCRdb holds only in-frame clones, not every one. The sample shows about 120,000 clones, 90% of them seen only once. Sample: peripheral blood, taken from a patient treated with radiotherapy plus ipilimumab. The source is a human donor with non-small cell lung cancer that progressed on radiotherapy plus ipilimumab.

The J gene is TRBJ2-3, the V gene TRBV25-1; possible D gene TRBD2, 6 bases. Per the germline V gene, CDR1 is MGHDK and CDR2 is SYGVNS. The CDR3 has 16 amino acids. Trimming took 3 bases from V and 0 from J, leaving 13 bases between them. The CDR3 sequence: CASSEWVADSTDTQYF. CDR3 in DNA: TGTGCCAGCAGTGAGTGGGTAGCGGATAGCACAGATACGCAGTATTTT. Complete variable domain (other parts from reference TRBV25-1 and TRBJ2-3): EADIYQTPRYLVIGTGKKITLECSQTMGHDKMYWYQQDPGMELHLIHYSYGVNSTEKGDLSSESTVSRIRTEHFPLTLESARPSHTSQYLCASSEWVADSTDTQYFGPGTRLTVL.

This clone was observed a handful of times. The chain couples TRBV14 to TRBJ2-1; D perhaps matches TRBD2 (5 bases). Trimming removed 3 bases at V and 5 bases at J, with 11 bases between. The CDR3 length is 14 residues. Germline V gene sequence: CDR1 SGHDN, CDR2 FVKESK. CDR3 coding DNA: TGTGCCAGCAGCCACCAGCGGATTAACAATGAGCAGTTCTTC. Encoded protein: CASSHQRINNEQFF.

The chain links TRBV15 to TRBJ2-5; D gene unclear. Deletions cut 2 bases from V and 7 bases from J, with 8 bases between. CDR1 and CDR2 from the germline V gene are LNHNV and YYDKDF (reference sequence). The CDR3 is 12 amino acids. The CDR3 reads CATSRSYRTQYF. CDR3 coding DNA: TGTGCCACCAGCAGAAGTTATAGGACCCAGTACTTC.

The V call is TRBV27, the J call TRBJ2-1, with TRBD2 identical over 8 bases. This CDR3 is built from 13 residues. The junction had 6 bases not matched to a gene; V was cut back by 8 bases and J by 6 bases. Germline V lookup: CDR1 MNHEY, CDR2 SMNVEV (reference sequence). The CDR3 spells CASRSGTSNEQFF. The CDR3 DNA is TGTGCCAGCCGCTCCGGGACTAGCAATGAGCAGTTCTTC.

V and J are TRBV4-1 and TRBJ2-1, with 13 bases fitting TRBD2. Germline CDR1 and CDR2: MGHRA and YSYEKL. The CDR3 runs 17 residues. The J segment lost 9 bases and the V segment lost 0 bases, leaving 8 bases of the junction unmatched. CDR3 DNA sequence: TGCGCCAGCAGCCAAGAGAATCCGGGACTAGCGGGATTTGAGCAGTTCTTC. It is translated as CASSQENPGLAGFEQFF.

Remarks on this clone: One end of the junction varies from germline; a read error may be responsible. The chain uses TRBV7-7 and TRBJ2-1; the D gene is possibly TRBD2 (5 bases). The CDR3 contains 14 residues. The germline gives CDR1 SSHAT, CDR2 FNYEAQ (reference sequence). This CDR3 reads CASSPGRVNNEQFF. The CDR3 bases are TGTGCTAGCAGCCCGGGGAGAGTTAACAATGAGCAGTTCTTC.

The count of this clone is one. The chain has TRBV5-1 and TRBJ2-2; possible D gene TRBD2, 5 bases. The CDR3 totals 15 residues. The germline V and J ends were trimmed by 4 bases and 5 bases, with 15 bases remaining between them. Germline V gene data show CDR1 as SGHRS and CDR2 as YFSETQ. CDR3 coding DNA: TGCGCCAGCAGCCCCTGGACTTCGCAAACCGGGGAGCTGTTTTTT. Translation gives CASSPWTSQTGELFF.

The CDR3 is CASSRGRWGDRGYGYTF. The CDR3 nucleotides read TGCGCCAGCAGCAGGGGGCGGTGGGGGGATCGCGGCTATGGCTACACCTTC. The chain links TRBV5-1 to TRBJ1-2; TRBD1 matches 7 bases. Germline loops: CDR1 SGHRS, CDR2 YFSETQ. The length of the CDR3 is 17 residues. Trimming removed 4 bases from V and 4 bases from J; junction bases left unmatched: 16. Supplemented by reference TRBV5-1 and TRBJ1-2, the full variable domain reads KAGVTQTPRYLIKTRGQQVTLSCSPISGHRSVSWYQQTPGQGLQFLFEYFSETQRNKGNFPGRFSGRQFSNSRSEMNVSTLELGDSALYLCASSRGRWGDRGYGYTFGSGTRLTVV.

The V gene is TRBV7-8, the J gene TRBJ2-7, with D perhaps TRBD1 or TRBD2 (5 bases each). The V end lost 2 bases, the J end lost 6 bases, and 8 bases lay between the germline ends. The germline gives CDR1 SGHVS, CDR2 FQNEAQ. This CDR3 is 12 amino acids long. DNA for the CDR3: TGTGCCAGCAGCTTAAGAGGGGTCGAGCAGTACTTC. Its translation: CASSLRGVEQYF.

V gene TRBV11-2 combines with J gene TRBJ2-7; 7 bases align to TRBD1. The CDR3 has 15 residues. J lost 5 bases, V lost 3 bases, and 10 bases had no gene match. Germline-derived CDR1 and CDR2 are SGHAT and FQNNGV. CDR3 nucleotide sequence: TGTGCCAGCAGCTTCACAAGACAGGGTTTTAACGAGCAGTACTTC. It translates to CASSFTRQGFNEQYF.

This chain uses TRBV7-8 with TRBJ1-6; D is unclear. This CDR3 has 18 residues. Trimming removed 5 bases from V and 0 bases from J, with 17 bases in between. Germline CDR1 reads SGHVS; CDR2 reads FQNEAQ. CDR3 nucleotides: TGTGCCAGCAGCCAAATTACCGCAGGCAGCTCCTATAATTCACCCCTCCACTTT. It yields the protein CASSQITAGSSYNSPLHF.

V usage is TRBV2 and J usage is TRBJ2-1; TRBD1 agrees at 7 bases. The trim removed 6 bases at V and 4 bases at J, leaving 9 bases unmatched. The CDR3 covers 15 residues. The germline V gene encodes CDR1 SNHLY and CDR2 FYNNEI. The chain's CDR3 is CASRKDRSGYNEQFF. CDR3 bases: TGTGCCAGCAGGAAGGACAGGTCTGGTTACAATGAGCAGTTCTTC.

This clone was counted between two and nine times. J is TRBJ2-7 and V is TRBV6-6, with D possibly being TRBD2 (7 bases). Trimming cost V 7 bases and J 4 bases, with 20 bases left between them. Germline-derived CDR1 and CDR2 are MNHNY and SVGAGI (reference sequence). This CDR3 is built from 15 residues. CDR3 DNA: TGTGCCAGCACCCTAGAGGGGGGGGTTGGGTACGAGCAGTACTTC. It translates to CASTLEGGVGYEQYF.

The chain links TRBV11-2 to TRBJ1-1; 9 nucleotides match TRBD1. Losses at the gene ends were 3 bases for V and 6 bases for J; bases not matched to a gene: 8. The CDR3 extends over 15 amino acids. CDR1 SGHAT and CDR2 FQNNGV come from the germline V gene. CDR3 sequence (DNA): TGTGCCAGCAGCTTGGGGACAGGGTCCGGGGCTGAAGCTTTCTTT. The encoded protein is CASSLGTGSGAEAFF.

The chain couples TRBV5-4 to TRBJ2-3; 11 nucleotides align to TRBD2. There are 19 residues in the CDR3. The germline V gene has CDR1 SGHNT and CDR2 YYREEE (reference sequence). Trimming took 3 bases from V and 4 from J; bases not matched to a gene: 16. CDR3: CASSSVAGGLSSSPDTQYF. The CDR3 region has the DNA TGTGCCAGCAGCTCAGTAGCGGGAGGGCTCTCCTCAAGTCCAGATACGCAGTATTTT.

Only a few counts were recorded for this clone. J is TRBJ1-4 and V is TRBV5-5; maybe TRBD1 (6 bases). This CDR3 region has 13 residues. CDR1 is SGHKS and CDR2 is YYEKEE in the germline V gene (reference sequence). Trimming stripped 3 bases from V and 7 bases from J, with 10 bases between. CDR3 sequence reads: CASSSNRVEKLFF. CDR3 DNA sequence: TGTGCCAGCAGCTCGAACAGGGTTGAAAAACTGTTTTTT.

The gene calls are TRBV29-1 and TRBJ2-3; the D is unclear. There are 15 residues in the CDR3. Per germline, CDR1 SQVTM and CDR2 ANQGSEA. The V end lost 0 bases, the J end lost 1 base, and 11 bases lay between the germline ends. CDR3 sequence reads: CSVEERSRGTDTQYF. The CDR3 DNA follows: TGCAGCGTTGAAGAAAGGAGTCGGGGCACAGATACGCAGTATTTT.

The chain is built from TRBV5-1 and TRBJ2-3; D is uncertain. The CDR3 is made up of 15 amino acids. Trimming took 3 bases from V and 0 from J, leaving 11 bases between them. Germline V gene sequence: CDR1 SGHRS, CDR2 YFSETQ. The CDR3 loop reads CASSYQSTSTDTQYF. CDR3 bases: TGCGCCAGCAGCTACCAATCCACTAGCACAGATACGCAGTATTTT.

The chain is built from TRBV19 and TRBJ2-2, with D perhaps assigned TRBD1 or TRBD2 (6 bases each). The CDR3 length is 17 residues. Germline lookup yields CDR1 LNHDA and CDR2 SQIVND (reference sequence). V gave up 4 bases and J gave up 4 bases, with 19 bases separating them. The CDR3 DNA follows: TGTGCCAGTAGTAAGGGGGGCAACGGAGGCGGCACCGGGGAGCTGTTTTTT. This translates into CASSKGGNGGGTGELFF.

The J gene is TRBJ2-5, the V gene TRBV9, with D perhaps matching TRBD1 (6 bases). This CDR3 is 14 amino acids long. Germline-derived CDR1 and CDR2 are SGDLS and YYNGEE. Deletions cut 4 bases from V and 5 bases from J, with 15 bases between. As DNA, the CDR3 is TGTGCCAGCAGCAGTCGAGCCCAGGGGGAGACCCAGTACTTC. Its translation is CASSSRAQGETQYF.

The CDR3 protein is CAAHEATPRGTEAFF. As DNA, the CDR3 is TGTGCCGCCCACGAGGCCACACCAAGGGGGACTGAAGCTTTCTTT. The genes are TRBV6-5 and TRBJ1-1; weak D call: TRBD1 (6 bases). CDR1 is MNHEY and CDR2 is SVGAGI in the germline V gene. CDR3 length equals 15 residues. Trimming pared 11 bases from V and 5 bases from J, leaving 24 bases between.

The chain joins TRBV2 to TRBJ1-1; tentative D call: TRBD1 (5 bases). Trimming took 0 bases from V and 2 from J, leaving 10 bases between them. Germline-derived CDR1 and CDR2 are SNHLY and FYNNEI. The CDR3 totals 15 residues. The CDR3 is CASSEAGQGNTEAFF. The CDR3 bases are TGTGCCAGCAGTGAAGCCGGGCAGGGAAACACTGAAGCTTTCTTT.

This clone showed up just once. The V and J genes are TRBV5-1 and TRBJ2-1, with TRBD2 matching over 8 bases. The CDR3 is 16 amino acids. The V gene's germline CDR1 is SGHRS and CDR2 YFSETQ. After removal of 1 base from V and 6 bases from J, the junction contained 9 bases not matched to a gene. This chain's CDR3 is CASSLLELAGLNEQFF. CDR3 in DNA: TGCGCCAGCAGCTTGCTTGAGTTAGCGGGACTCAATGAGCAGTTCTTC.

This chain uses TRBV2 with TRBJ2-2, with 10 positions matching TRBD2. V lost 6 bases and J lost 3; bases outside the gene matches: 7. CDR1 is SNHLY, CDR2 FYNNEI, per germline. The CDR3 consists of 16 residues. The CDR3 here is CASSVLAGGDTGELFF. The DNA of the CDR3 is TGTGCCAGCAGCGTATTAGCGGGAGGCGACACCGGGGAGCTGTTTTTT.

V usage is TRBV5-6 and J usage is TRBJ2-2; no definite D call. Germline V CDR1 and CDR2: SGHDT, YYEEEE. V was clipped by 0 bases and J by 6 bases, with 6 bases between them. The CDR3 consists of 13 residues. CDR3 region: CASSLVQPGELFF. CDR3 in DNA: TGTGCCAGCAGCTTGGTACAGCCCGGGGAGCTGTTTTTT. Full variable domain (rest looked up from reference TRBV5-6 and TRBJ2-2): DAGVTQSPTHLIKTRGQQVTLRCSPKSGHDTVSWYQQALGQGPQFIFQYYEEEERQRGNFPDRFSGHQFPNYSSELNVNALLLGDSALYLCASSLVQPGELFFGEGSRLTVL.

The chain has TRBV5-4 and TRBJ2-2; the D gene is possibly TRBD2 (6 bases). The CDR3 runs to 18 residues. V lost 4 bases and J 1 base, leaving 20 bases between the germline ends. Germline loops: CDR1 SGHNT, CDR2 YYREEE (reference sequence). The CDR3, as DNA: TGTGCCAGCAGCCCCCCGCGCATGCGGGGTAGGAACACCGGGGAGCTGTTTTTT. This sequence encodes CASSPPRMRGRNTGELFF.

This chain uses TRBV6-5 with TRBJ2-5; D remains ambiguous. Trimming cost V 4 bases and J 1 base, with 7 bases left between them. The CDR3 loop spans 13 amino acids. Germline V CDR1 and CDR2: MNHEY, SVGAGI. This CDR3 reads CASSSSGQETQYF. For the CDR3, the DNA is TGTGCCAGCAGTTCGTCTGGCCAAGAGACCCAGTACTTC.

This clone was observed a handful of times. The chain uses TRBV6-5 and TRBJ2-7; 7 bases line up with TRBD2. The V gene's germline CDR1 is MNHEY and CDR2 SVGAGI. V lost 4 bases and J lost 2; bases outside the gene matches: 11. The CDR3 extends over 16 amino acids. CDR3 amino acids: CASSWVDGGGTYEQYF. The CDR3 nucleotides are TGTGCCAGCAGTTGGGTCGATGGGGGGGGGACCTACGAGCAGTACTTC.

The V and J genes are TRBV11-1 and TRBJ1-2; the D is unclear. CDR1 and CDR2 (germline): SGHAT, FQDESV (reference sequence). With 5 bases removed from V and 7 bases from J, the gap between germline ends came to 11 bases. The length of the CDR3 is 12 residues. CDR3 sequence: CASSPGGVGYTF. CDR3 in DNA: TGTGCCAGCAGCCCGGGCGGGGTTGGCTACACCTTC. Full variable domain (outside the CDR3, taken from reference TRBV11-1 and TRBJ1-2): EAEVAQSPRYKITEKSQAVAFWCDPISGHATLYWYRQILGQGPELLVQFQDESVVDDSQLPKDRFSAERLKGVDSTLKIQPAELGDSAMYLCASSPGGVGYTFGSGTRLTVV.

The CDR3 loop is CASSRAAAATEAFF. The CDR3 DNA follows: TGTGCCAGCAGCAGGGCCGCCGCGGCCACTGAAGCTTTCTTT. The J gene is TRBJ1-1, the V gene TRBV7-9; D remains unclear. The ends were cut back, 5 bases at V and 4 bases at J, with 14 bases in the middle. The CDR3 has 14 residues. Germline CDR1 and CDR2: SEHNR and FQNEAQ (reference sequence).

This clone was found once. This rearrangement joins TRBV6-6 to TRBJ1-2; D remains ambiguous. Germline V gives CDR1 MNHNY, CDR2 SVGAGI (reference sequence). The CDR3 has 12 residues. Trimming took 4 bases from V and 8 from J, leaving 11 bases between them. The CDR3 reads CASSSGGRGYTF. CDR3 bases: TGTGCCAGCAGTTCCGGAGGTCGGGGCTACACCTTC.